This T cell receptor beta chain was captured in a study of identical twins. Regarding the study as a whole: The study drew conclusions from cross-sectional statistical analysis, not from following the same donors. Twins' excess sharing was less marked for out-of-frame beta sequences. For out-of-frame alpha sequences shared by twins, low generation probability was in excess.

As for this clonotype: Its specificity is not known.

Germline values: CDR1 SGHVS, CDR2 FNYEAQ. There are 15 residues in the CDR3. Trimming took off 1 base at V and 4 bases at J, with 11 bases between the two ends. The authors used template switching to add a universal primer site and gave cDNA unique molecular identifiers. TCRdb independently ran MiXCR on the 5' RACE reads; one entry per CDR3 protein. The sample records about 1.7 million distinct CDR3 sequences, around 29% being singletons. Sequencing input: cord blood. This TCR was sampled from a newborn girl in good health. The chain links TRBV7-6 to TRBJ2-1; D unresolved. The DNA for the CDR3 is TGTGCCAGCAGCTTAGTGGCCACGAATTACAATGAGCAGTTCTTC. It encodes CASSLVATNYNEQFF. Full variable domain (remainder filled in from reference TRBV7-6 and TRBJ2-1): GAGVSQSPRYKVTKRGQDVALRCDPISGHVSLYWYRQALGQGPEFLTYFNYEAQQDKSGLPNDRFSAERPEGSISTLTIQRTEQRDSAMYRCASSLVATNYNEQFFGPGTRLTVL.